This TCR beta chain was sequenced for a study of shared clonotypes between healthy human individuals (TCRdb year 2020). Concerning the study at large: A few men and a couple of women, aged 18 to 49 years, made up the cohort. For each donor, CD4 naive and CD4 memory were each run on three plates, CD8 naive on two plates, and CD8 memory on one plate. To estimate repertoire size and how much clonotype sharing occurs between individuals, the study deeply sequenced the blood TCR repertoires of five healthy adults. Libraries were prepared and TCR repertoires were sequenced by different laboratories using diverse techniques, in order to increase sequencing depth and limit assay-specific biases. Between about 0.94 and 8.9 billion PBMCs per donor were obtained by leukapheresis. Points the paper makes about the study in general: Incomplete sequencing was indicated by rarefaction of sorted-subset datasets, despite the large sequencing depth. The genetic and exposure-history diversity represented was limited by the small number of donors. Pairwise subsampling indicated that sequencing depth was expected to affect the degree of clonotype sharing among donors. Across a handful of donors, roughly 5% of naive CD4, more than 3% of naive CD8, approximately 2.5% of memory CD4, and about 0.44% of memory CD8 clonotypes were shared. Naive subsets generally had larger estimated clonotype richness than memory subsets did. Compared with non-shared clonotypes, the clonotypes found in all four sorted-subset donors had higher generation probabilities. Sampling was restricted to blood, and TCR repertoires in tissue are likely to differ from TCR repertoires in blood.

A remark on this clone: This clone's antigen is unknown. Per-base quality was not reported, and no clone a single base away is much larger than it.

CD8 naive samples consisted of CD45RO-negative cells that were positively selected for CCR7, yielding a CD45RA+CCR7+ population without TemRA cells. Healthy HIV-negative adults with no recently reported acute infections or vaccinations were included as donors. Every donor was a Caucasian adult living in Nashville, Tennessee, USA. After blood collection by leukapheresis, PBMCs were isolated using Ficoll-Histopaque density gradient centrifugation and then cryopreserved in the vapor phase of liquid nitrogen. Analytical flow cytometry was used to check the purity and quantity of every magnetically sorted T cell population. Each sorted fraction had its genomic DNA isolated and then quantified by UV absorbance on a Nanodrop 2000c. The CDR3 has 13 amino acids, counting the end cysteine and phenylalanine. The sequence is cut down to CDR3 DNA, 39 bases in frame from base 1. V is pared back by 5 bases and J by 7 bases, with 12 bases lying between the germline termini. CDR1 and CDR2, looked up from the germline V gene, are SGHTA and FQGNSA.

Using the deep immunoSEQ assay, TCR CDR3 regions were amplified from genomic DNA by multiplex PCR. For each cell subset, the extracted genomic DNA was distributed evenly across all wells of several immunoSEQ 96-well plates, and each plate served as one replicate. For sorted subsets, about 200 ng genomic DNA, equal to tens of thousands of T cell genomes, was loaded into each replicate PCR. Purified libraries were measured with a Qubit 3.0 fluorometer, size-checked on a Bioanalyzer 2100, and measured again with the KAPA Library Quantification kit. Each immunoSEQ 96-well plate was sequenced on its own single-read 150-cycle Illumina NextSeq 550 flow cell. Turning to the authors' computational methods: The immunoSEQ output contained only junctional sequences without quality scores, so filtering could not match that applied to full-length reads. To assign V/J genes and CDR3, sequences were annotated against IMGT germline references using PyIR, a Python wrapper for IgBLAST v1.9. Reads were removed for weak V/J assignments (E-value above 1e-6), missing CDR3, stop codons, out-of-frame junctions, or ambiguous translated residues. V3J clonotypes were defined as sequences sharing an identical inferred V gene, J gene, and CDR3 amino acid sequence. Percentage overlap between repertoires was computed as shared unique clonotypes divided by the size of the smaller repertoire. RTK rarefaction, the Chao1 estimator, and Recon v2.1 estimates of unobserved clonotypes were used to assess repertoire richness. Generation probabilities for all TCRbeta clonotypes obtained by the gDNA method from a few donors were computed using OLGA. TCRdb stores this immuneACCESS table with in-frame sequences only. Part of the clones is absent; in the studies checked, under half of the shortfall reflects unresolved V genes, and no reason is known for the rest. The V and J calls and clone size are taken from that table; D and trimming were inferred from the DNA. The sample has just over 2,000,000 clones on record, approximately 95% of them singletons. The ten largest clonotypes hold about 1.1% of the sample.

The sample consisted of naive CD8+ T cells sorted from blood. The cell subset or site label for this specimen denotes: CD45RA+CCR7+. The TCR sequence derives from a man aged 18 to 29 in good health. The rearranged chain carries TRBV7-2 and TRBJ2-1, with no confident D gene call. Here is the DNA: TGTGCCAGCAGCGCCTCAAATTGGAATGAGCAGTTCTTC. Translated, this is CASSASNWNEQFF.